The present entry profiles one T cell receptor beta chain with its context. Its antigen is unknown. A much larger clone differs by one base, so this may be a read error. The CDR3 carries no conserved terminal phenylalanine or tryptophan, so it likely arises from a read error. The CDR3 is made up of 13 amino acids. V lost 11 bases to trimming and J lost 6 bases; unmatched junction nucleotides: 3. Germline CDR1 is LNHDA and CDR2 is SQIVND (reference sequence). This entry is derived from a study of T cells in Graves' hyperthyroidism and ophthalmopathy. Study-wide context: Peripheral blood sampling occurred at initial diagnosis, before any treatment.

Broader study findings: Model predictions of ophthalmopathy came a median about 6.3 months before onset.

Diagnosis rested on symptoms, serum thyroxine and TRAb, thyroid ultrasound, and orbital computed tomography. PBMCs were sourced from approximately 9 ml fresh peripheral blood. Amplification yielded TCR beta CDR3 regions, with RNA transcripts as the source. The HTBI set primed first-round TCR CDR3 RT-PCR. In TCRdb, the multiplex PCR reads were re-called with MiXCR into one record per CDR3 protein. This sample yields around 520,000 distinct CDR3 sequences, of which 13% to 15% are seen a single time; less than 20% belongs to the top ten. The sequence was collected from a young woman with Graves' hyperthyroidism. The rearrangement joins TRBV19 to TRBJ2-2, with 13 bases identical to TRBD2. The sequenced material came from blood. Written as DNA, the CDR3 is TGTGCCGGAGGGACTAGCGGGGCCGGGGAGCTGTTTTCT. Protein: CAGGTSGAGELFS.